These T cell receptor beta chains were read from a single sample in a study of blood T cell repertoires in COVID-19. Some clones are missing from TCRdb's copy, which holds only in-frame ones; the method was immunoSEQ multiplex PCR. The table lists approximately 190,000 clones, roughly 81% of them singletons. The specimen was peripheral blood. Receptor source: a woman in her 70s with active or convalescent COVID-19. CDR3s include the opening cysteine and the closing phenylalanine or tryptophan. D genes are given only for firm matches. Not all rows give a size; the values are once, few, many and, for expanded clones, a class.

TRBJ2-5 | TRBD2 | TRBV5-4 | few | TGTGCCAGCAGCTTGCCTAGCGGAATTCAAGAGACCCAGTACTTC | CASSLPSGIQETQYF
TRBJ1-3 | - | TRBV5-1 | - | TGCGCCAGCAGCTACCAGGGTACTGCCGAGGGAAACACCATATATTTT | CASSYQGTAEGNTIYF
TRBJ2-2 | TRBD1 | TRBV6-5 | - | TGTGCCAGCAGTTACGAGGACAGGGTCCGGGGGGAGCTGTTTTTT | CASSYEDRVRGELFF
TRBJ1-2 | - | TRBV25-1 | - | TGTGCCAGCAGAGTCGGGGGGGCGGATGGCTACACCTTC | CASRVGGADGYTF
TRBJ1-4 | TRBD1 | TRBV27 | - | TGTGCCAGCGCCGGACAGGGTGAAGGCGAAAAACTGTTTTTT | CASAGQGEGEKLFF
TRBJ2-7 | TRBD1 | TRBV6-5 | - | TGTGCCAGCCAATCAATACAGGGGCCGGCCTACGAGCAGTACTTC | CASQSIQGPAYEQYF
TRBJ1-3 | TRBD1 | TRBV11-2 | - | TGTGCCAGCAGCTCACGACCCCCTACAGGGGTCTCAGGAAACACCATATATTTT | CASSSRPPTGVSGNTIYF
TRBJ1-5 | TRBD1 | TRBV27 | - | TGTGCCACCCGACAGGGAGGTAGCCAGCCCCAGCATTTT | CATRQGGSQPQHF
TRBJ2-1 | - | TRBV27 | - | TGTGCCAGCAGTTCCCACCTAGGTTCAAGCTCCTACAATGAGCAGTTCTTC | CASSSHLGSSSYNEQFF
TRBJ1-1 | TRBD1 | TRBV29-1 | - | TGCAGCGCGACCCGGGACAGGGGTGGCACTGAAGCTTTCTTT | CSATRDRGGTEAFF
TRBJ2-6 | TRBD1 | TRBV7-9 | - | TGTGCCAGCAGCTTGGGACAGGGATTCGCTGGGGCCAACGTCCTGACTTTC | CASSLGQGFAGANVLTF
TRBJ2-5 | - | TRBV6-5 | once | TGTGCCAGCAGTTCGGGAGAGAAAGGGACCCAGTACTTC | CASSSGEKGTQYF
TRBJ2-1 | - | TRBV7-3 | - | TGTGCCAGCAGCCTGCGGGGCGGACTAAACAATGAGCAGTTCTTC | CASSLRGGLNNEQFF
TRBJ2-7 | TRBD1 | TRBV24-1 | - | TGTGCCACCAGTGACCCAATGGGACAGGTAACCTACGAGCAGTACTTC | CATSDPMGQVTYEQYF
TRBJ2-7 | - | TRBV10-1 | - | TGCGCCAGCACAGCGGTCTCCTACGAGCAGTACTTC | CASTAVSYEQYF
TRBJ1-5 | - | TRBV7-2 | - | TGTGCCAGCAGGTACTCCCGGGAGGGACCCCAGCATTTT | CASRYSREGPQHF
TRBJ1-4 | - | TRBV5-5 | - | TGTGCCAGCAGCTTGGATAGTTTATGGAGCGAAAAACTGTTTTTT | CASSLDSLWSEKLFF
TRBJ1-1 | - | TRBV10-3 | - | TGTGCCATCAGTGAGTCTCCCGGGACAATGAACACTGAAGCTTTCTTT | CAISESPGTMNTEAFF
TRBJ1-1 | - | TRBV24-1 | few | TGTGCCACCAGTGACTCCGTATCCGAAGCTTTCTTT | CATSDSVSEAFF
TRBJ1-4 | TRBD1 | TRBV6-6 | once | TGTGCCAGCGGTGCCGGGACAGGGCCCGAAAAACTGTTTTTT | CASGAGTGPEKLFF
TRBJ2-5 | TRBD2 | TRBV9 | - | TGTGCCAGCAGCGGGAAGCGGGGCCAAGAGACCCAGTACTTC | CASSGKRGQETQYF
TRBJ1-1 | TRBD1 | TRBV19 | - | TGTGCCAGTAGTATAAAGGGACAGGGGAAGGGAAACACTGAAGCTTTCTTT | CASSIKGQGKGNTEAFF
TRBJ1-1 | TRBD1 | TRBV5-4 | - | TGTGCCAGCAGCTCTTTTGGCTCGGACAGGGACACTGAAGCTTTCTTT | CASSSFGSDRDTEAFF
TRBJ1-4 | - | TRBV3-1/TRBV3-2 | - | TGTGCCAGCAGCCAATCTAGGAATGAAAAACTGTTTTTT | CASSQSRNEKLFF
TRBJ1-1 | TRBD1 | TRBV19 | - | TGTGCCAGTAGTGAAAGGACAGGGGGCGTCACTGAAGCTTTCTTT | CASSERTGGVTEAFF
TRBJ2-1 | TRBD2 | TRBV4-1 | - | TGCGCCAGCAGCCAAGTTCCCAGGACTAGCGGGAGTTCGTACAATGAGCAGTTCTTC | CASSQVPRTSGSSYNEQFF
TRBJ1-6 | TRBD1 | TRBV2 | - | TGTGCCACCAGGACAGGGGGTCATTCACCCCTCCACTTT | CATRTGGHSPLHF
TRBJ1-1 | TRBD1 | TRBV7-6 | - | TGTGCCAGGGAGGGGGCGCCGCAATCTGGTGACACTGAAGCTTTCTTT | CAREGAPQSGDTEAFF
TRBJ2-3 | TRBD1 | TRBV6-4 | - | TGTGCCAGCAGCGCCGGGACAGGGACGATGAAGCAGTATTTT | CASSAGTGTMKQYF
TRBJ2-1 | - | TRBV6-5 | - | TGTGCCAGCAGCACCTTAGAAAATGAGCAGTTCTTC | CASSTLENEQFF
TRBJ2-2 | TRBD2 | TRBV4-2 | - | TGTGCCAGCAGCCATCGCGGGGGGCGCACCGGGGAGCTGTTTTTT | CASSHRGGRTGELFF
TRBJ2-1 | TRBD2 | TRBV5-4 | - | TGTGCCAGCAGCTTGACTAGCGGGATCAATGAGCAGTTCTTC | CASSLTSGINEQFF
TRBJ2-6 | - | TRBV19 | - | TGTGCCAGTAGTATAGCCGGACACTCTGGGGCCAACGTCCTGACTTTC | CASSIAGHSGANVLTF
TRBJ2-1 | TRBD2 | TRBV25-1 | - | TGTGCCAGCAGCGCGGGGAAGCGGGAGGGCCGCGATGAGCAGTTCTTC | CASSAGKREGRDEQFF
TRBJ2-2 | - | TRBV6-6 | - | TGTGCCAGCACTAACAGGGACACCGGGGAGCTGTTTTTT | CASTNRDTGELFF
TRBJ2-5 | TRBD2 | TRBV5-1 | - | TGCGCCAGCTCCAGGGCTAGCGGTCAAGAGACCCAGTACTTC | CASSRASGQETQYF
TRBJ2-7 | TRBD2 | TRBV19 | - | TGTGCCAGTAGTCCTAGTGGGCTTTATTTGACTAGCAACGAGCAGTACTTC | CASSPSGLYLTSNEQYF
TRBJ2-1 | TRBD2 | TRBV7-2 | - | TGTGCCAGCAGCTTAGGGAAGCGGGAGGGCGATAAGTACAATGAGCAGTTCTTC | CASSLGKREGDKYNEQFF
TRBJ2-7 | - | TRBV27 | - | TGTGCCAGCAGTTTAGGAGCGACCAGCTCCTACGAGCAGTACTTC | CASSLGATSSYEQYF
TRBJ2-7 | - | TRBV12-3/TRBV12-4 | - | TGTGCCAGCAGTAATTCCGTCGGGGAGCAGTACTTC | CASSNSVGEQYF
TRBJ2-3 | - | TRBV5-1 | - | TGCGCCAGCAGCCCCGGACAGACAGATACGCAGTATTTT | CASSPGQTDTQYF
TRBJ1-4 | TRBD1 | TRBV7-9 | - | TGTGCCAGCAGCTTACAGGGGGGAGGCGAAAAACTGTTTTTT | CASSLQGGGEKLFF
TRBJ2-3 | TRBD2 | TRBV5-4 | many | TGTGCCAGCAGCTTGGGACTAGCGGATACGCAGTATTTT | CASSLGLADTQYF
TRBJ2-7 | TRBD2 | TRBV6-1 | few | TGTGCCAGCAGTGAAAGTAGAGTAGCGGGAGCAGGGTACGAGCAGTACTTC | CASSESRVAGAGYEQYF
TRBJ2-7 | - | TRBV7-9 | once | TGTGCCAGCGGCAGGGATCGGTACGAGCAGTACTTC | CASGRDRYEQYF
TRBJ2-1 | TRBD2 | TRBV2 | - | TGTGCCAGCAGGCCCGAGCGGGAGTGGGGGAATGAGCAGTTCTTC | CASRPEREWGNEQFF
TRBJ1-1 | - | TRBV28 | few | TGTGCCAGCAGTAGTAAGGCGGGGAACACTGAAGCTTTCTTT | CASSSKAGNTEAFF
TRBJ2-6 | TRBD1 | TRBV5-1 | - | TGCGCCAGCAGCTTGGCCGGACAGGGGGCGCTGGGGGCCAACGTCCTGACTTTC | CASSLAGQGALGANVLTF
TRBJ1-1 | - | TRBV12-3/TRBV12-4 | - | TGTGCCAGCAGTTTACAGACTTACACTGAAGCTTTCTTT | CASSLQTYTEAFF